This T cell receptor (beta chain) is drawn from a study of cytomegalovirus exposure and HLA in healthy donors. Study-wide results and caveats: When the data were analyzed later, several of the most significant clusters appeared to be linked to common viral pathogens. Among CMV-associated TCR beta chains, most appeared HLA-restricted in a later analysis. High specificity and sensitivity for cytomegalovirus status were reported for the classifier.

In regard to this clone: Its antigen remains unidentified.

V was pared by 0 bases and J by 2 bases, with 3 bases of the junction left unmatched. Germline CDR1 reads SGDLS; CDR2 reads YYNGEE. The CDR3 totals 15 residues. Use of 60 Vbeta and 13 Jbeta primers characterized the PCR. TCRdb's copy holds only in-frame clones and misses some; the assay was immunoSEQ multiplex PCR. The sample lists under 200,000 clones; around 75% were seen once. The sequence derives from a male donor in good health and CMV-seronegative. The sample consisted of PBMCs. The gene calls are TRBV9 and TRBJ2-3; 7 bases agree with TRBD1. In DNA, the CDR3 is TGTGCCAGCAGCGTAGGGGGACAGTTCACAGATACGCAGTATTTT. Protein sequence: CASSVGGQFTDTQYF.